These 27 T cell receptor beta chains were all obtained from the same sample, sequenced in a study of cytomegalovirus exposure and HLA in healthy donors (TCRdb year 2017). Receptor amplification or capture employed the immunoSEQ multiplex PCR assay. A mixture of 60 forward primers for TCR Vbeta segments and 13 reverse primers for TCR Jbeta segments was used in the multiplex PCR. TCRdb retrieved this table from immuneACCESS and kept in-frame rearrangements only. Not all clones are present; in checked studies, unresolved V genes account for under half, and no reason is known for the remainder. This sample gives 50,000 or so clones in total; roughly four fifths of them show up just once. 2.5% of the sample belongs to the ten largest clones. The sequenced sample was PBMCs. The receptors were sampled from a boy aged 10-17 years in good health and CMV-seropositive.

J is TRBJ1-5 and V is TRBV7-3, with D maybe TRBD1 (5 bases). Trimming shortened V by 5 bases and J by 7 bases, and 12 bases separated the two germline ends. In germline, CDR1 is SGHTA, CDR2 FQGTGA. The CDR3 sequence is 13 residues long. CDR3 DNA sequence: TGTGCCAGCAGCCAGGGAGGAGGCCAGCCCCAGCATTTT. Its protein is CASSQGGGQPQHF.

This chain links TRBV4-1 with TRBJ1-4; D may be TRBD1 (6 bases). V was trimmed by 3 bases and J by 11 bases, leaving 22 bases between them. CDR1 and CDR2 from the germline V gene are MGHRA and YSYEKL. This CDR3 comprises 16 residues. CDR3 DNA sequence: TGCGCCAGCAGCCAGCAGCCCGGGACCACGCAGGGGAAACTGTTTTTT. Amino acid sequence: CASSQQPGTTQGKLFF.

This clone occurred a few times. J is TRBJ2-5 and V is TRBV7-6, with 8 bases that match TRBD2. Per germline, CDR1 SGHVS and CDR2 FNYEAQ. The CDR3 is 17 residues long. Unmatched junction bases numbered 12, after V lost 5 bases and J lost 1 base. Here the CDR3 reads CASSGRWGLGGQETQYF. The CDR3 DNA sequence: TGTGCCAGCAGCGGAAGATGGGGACTAGGAGGCCAAGAGACCCAGTACTTC.

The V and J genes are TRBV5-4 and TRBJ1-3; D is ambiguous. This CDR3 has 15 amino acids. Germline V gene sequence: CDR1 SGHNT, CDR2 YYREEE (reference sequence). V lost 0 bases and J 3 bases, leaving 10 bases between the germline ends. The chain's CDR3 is CASSLGFVGGNTIYF. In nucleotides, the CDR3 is TGTGCCAGCAGCTTGGGTTTCGTCGGTGGAAACACCATATATTTT. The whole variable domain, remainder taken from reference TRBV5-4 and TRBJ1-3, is ETGVTQSPTHLIKTRGQQVTLRCSSQSGHNTVSWYQQALGQGPQFIFQYYREEENGRGNFPPRFSGLQFPNYSSELNVNALELDDSALYLCASSLGFVGGNTIYFGEGSWLTVV.

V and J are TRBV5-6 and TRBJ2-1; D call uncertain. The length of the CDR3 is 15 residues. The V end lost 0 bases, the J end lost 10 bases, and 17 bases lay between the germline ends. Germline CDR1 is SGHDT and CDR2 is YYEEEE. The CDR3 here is CASSLVLTERAEQFF. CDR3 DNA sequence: TGTGCCAGCAGCTTGGTGCTGACTGAGAGAGCGGAGCAGTTCTTC.

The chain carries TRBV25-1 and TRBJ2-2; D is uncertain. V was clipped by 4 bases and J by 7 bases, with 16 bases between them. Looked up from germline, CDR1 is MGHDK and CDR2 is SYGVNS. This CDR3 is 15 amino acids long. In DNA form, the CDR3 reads TGTGCCAGCAGTGTTGGGCTTGTCTTGAACGGGGAGCTGTTTTTT. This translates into CASSVGLVLNGELFF. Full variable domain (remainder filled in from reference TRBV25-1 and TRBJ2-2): EADIYQTPRYLVIGTGKKITLECSQTMGHDKMYWYQQDPGMELHLIHYSYGVNSTEKGDLSSESTVSRIRTEHFPLTLESARPSHTSQYLCASSVGLVLNGELFFGEGSRLTVL.

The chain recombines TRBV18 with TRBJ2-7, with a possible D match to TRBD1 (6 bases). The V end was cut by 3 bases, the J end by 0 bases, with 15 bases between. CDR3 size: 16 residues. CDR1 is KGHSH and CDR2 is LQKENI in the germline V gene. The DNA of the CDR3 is TGTGCCAGCTCACCCCCGTTGGACAGAAACTCCTACGAGCAGTACTTC. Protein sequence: CASSPPLDRNSYEQYF.

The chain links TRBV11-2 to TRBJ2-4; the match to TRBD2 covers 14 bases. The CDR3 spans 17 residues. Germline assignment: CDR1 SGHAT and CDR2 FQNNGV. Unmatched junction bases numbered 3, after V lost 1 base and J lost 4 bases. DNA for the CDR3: TGTGCCAGCAGCTTAGGTGGACTAGCGGGGGGTAAAAACATTCAGTACTTC. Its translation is CASSLGGLAGGKNIQYF. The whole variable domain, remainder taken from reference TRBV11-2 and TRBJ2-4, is EAGVAQSPRYKIIEKRQSVAFWCNPISGHATLYWYQQILGQGPKLLIQFQNNGVVDDSQLPKDRFSAERLKGVDSTLKIQPAKLEDSAVYLCASSLGGLAGGKNIQYFGAGTRLSVL.

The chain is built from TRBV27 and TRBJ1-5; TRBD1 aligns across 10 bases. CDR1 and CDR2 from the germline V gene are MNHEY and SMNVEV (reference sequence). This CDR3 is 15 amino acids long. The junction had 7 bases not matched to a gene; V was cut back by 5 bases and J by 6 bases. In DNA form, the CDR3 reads TGTGCCAGCAGTCCACGGGGACAGGGGTTTCAGCCCCAGCATTTT. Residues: CASSPRGQGFQPQHF.

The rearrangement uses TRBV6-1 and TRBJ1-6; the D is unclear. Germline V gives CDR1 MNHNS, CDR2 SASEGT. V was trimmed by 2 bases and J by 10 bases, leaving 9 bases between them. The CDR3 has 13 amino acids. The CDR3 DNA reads TGTGCCAGCAGTGAAAACGGTGAATCACCCCTCCACTTT. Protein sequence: CASSENGESPLHF.

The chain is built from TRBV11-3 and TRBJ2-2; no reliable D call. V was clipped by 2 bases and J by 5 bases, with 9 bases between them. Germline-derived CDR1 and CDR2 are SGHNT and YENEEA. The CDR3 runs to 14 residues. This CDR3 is CASSLNPGTGELFF. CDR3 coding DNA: TGTGCCAGCAGCTTAAATCCCGGTACCGGGGAGCTGTTTTTT. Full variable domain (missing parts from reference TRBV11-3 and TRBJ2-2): EAGVVQSPRYKIIEKKQPVAFWCNPISGHNTLYWYLQNLGQGPELLIRYENEEAVDDSQLPKDRFSAERLKGVDSTLKIQPAELGDSAVYLCASSLNPGTGELFFGEGSRLTVL.

CDR3 sequence (DNA): TGTGCCAGCAGCTTAAGGGGGAGTACAGATACGCAGTATTTT. Amino acids: CASSLRGSTDTQYF. This sequence joins TRBV7-2 and TRBJ2-3, with a tentative D call TRBD1 (6 bases). There are 14 residues in the CDR3. From germline, CDR1 is SGHTA and CDR2 FQGNSA. The V gene lost 2 bases and the J gene lost 3 bases, with 9 bases spanning the gap.

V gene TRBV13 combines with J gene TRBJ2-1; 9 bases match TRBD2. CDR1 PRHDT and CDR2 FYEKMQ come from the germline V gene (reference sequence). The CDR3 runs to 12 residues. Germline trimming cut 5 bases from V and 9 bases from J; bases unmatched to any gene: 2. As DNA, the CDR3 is TGTGCCAGCAGCCCGCGGGGGGGTGAGCAGTTCTTC. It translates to CASSPRGGEQFF. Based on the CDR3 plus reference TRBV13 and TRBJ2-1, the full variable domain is AAGVIQSPRHLIKEKRETATLKCYPIPRHDTVYWYQQGPGQDPQFLISFYEKMQSDKGSIPDRFSAQQFSDYHSELNMSSLELGDSALYFCASSPRGGEQFFGPGTRLTVL.

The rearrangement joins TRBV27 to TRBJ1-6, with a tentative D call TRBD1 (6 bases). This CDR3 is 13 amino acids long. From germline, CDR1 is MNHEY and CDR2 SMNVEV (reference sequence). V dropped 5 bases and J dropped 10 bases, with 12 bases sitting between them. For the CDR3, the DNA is TGTGCCAGCAGTGGCAGGGGAGGGTCACCCCTCCACTTT. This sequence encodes CASSGRGGSPLHF.

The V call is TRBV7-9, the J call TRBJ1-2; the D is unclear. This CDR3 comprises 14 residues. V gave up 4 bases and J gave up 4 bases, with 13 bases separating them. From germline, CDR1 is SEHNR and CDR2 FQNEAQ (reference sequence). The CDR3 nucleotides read TGTGCCAGCAGCTCGGGTGTGGCAGTCTATGGCTACACCTTC. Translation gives CASSSGVAVYGYTF.

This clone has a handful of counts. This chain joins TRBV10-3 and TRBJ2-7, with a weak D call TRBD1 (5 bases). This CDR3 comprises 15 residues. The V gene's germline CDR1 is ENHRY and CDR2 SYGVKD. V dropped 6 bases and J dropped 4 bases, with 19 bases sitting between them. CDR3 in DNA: TGTGCCATCAGATCAACCCGGATGGGGCAGTACGAGCAGTACTTC. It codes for CAIRSTRMGQYEQYF.

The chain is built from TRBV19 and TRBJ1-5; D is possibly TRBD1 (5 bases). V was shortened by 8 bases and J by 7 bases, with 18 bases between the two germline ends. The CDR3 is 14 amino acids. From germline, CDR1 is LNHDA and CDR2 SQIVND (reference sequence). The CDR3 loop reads CASSMTRGYQPQHF. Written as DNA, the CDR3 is TGTGCCAGTTCCATGACTAGGGGTTACCAGCCCCAGCATTTT.

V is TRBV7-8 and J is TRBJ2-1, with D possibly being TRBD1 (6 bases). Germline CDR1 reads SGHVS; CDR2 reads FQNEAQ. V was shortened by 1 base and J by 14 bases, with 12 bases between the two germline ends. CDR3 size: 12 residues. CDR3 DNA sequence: TGTGCCAGCAGCTTAGTACCAGGGGCGGAGTTCTTC. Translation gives CASSLVPGAEFF. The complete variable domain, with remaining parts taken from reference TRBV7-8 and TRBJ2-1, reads GAGVSQSPRYKVAKRGQDVALRCDPISGHVSLFWYQQALGQGPEFLTYFQNEAQLDKSGLPSDRFFAERPEGSVSTLKIQRTQQEDSAVYLCASSLVPGAEFFGPGTRLTVL.

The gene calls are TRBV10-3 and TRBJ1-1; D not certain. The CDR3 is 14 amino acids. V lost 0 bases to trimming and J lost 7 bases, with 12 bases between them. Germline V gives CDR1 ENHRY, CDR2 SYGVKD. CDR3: CAISESGLIGEAFF. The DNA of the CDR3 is TGTGCCATCAGTGAGTCGGGCCTTATCGGTGAAGCTTTCTTT.

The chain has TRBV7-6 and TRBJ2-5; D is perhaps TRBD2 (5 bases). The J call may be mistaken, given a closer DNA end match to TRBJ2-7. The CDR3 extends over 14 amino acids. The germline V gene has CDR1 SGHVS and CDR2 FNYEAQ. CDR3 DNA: TGTGCCAGCGCTGTGGGGAGCCTGGGCTACGAGCAGTACTTC. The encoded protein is CASAVGSLGYEQYF.

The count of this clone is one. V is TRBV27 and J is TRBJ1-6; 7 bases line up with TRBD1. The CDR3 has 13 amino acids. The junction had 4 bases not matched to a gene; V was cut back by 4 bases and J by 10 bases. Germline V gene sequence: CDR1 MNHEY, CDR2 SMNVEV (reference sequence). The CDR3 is CASSWTGASPLHF. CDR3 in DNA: TGTGCCAGCAGTTGGACAGGTGCCTCACCCCTCCACTTT.

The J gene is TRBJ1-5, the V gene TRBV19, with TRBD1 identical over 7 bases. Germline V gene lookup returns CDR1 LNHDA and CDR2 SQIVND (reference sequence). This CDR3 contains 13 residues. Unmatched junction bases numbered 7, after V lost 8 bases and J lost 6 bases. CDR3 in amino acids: CASVTGVGQPQHF. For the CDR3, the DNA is TGTGCCAGTGTCACAGGGGTAGGTCAGCCCCAGCATTTT.

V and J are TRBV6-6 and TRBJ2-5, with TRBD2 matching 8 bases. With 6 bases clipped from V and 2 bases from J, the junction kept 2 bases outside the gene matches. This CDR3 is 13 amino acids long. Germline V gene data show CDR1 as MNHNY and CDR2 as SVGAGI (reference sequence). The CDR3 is CASRTGGQETQYF. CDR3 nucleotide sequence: TGTGCCAGCAGGACGGGGGGGCAAGAGACCCAGTACTTC.

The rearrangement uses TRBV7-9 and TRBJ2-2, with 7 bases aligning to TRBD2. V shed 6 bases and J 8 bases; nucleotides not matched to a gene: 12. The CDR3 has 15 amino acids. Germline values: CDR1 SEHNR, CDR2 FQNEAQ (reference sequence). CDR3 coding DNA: TGTGCCAGCAGACAACGGGACTACACGGGGGGGGAGCTGTTTTTT. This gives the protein CASRQRDYTGGELFF.

Written as DNA, the CDR3 is TGTGCCAGCAGCCCCGCGGTGGGAGCCATTCGCGAGCAGTTCTTC. It translates to CASSPAVGAIREQFF. The V and J genes are TRBV6-4 and TRBJ2-1, with D perhaps matching TRBD2 (5 bases). This CDR3 spans 15 amino acids. Germline CDR1 and CDR2: MRHNA and SNTAGT. V was trimmed by 6 bases and J by 10 bases, leaving 22 bases between them.

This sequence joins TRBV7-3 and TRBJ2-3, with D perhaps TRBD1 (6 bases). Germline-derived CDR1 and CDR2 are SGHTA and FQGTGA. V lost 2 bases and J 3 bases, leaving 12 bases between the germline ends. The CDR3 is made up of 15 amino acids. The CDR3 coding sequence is TGTGCCAGCAGCTTACAGGGGTGGTTAACAGATACGCAGTATTTT. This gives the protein CASSLQGWLTDTQYF.

The CDR3: CASSVGQGLWNEQFF. CDR3 DNA: TGTGCCAGCAGCGTAGGTCAGGGGTTGTGGAATGAGCAGTTCTTC. The V gene is TRBV9, the J gene TRBJ2-1; D is possibly TRBD1 (6 bases). Trimming stripped 0 bases from V and 7 bases from J, with 14 bases between. This CDR3 has 15 amino acids. Germline V gives CDR1 SGDLS, CDR2 YYNGEE.